This TCR beta chain was documented in a study of lymphopenia after photon versus proton radiotherapy. Assay: immunoSEQ multiplex PCR; the TCRdb copy retains only in-frame clones and omits some. The table shows about 16,000 clones, with 70% to 90% occurring only once. Concerning this clone: The antigen remains unidentified.

Study-wide results and caveats: Proton therapy kept repertoires fairly stable, unlike photons, which gained effector/memory cells. Authors raise, but do not show, better survival with proton therapy. After lymphocyte nadir, photon-treated repertoires showed oligoclonal expansion, especially CD8+ Temra. Larger post-nadir TCR diversity loss correlated inversely with survival in deceased patients.

The CDR3 consists of 15 residues. The V end was cut by 1 base, the J end by 5 bases, with 12 bases between. Per the germline V gene, CDR1 is LGHNA and CDR2 is YSLEER. This chain connects TRBV4-3 to TRBJ2-1; TRBD2 is a possible D gene (5 bases). The sample was peripheral blood, taken from a patient treated with proton-based radiotherapy. This clonotype was obtained from a woman aged 55-70 years with cholangiocarcinoma. Some clones in this sample may be carry-over from other donors' samples. CDR3 nucleotide sequence: TGCGCCAGCAGCCAAGGGTGGGAGCCGAACAATGAGCAGTTCTTC. Translated, it gives CASSQGWEPNNEQFF.